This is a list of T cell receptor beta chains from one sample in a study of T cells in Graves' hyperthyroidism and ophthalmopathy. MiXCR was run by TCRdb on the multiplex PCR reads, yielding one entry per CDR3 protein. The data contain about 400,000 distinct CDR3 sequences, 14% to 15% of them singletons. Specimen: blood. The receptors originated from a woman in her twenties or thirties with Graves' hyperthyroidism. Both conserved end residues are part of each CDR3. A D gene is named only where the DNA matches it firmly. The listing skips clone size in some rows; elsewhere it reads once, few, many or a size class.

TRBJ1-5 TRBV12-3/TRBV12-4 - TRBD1 CTGSLAGGMGQPQHF TGTACCGGCAGTTTAGCAGGGGGGATGGGGCAGCCCCAGCATTTT
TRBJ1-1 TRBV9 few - CASSVGNGANTEAFF TGTGCCAGCAGCGTAGGGAATGGGGCGAACACTGAAGCTTTCTTT
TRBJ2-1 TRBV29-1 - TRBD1 CSVIINLGQGASNEQFF TGCAGCGTTATAATAAACCTGGGACAGGGGGCCAGCAATGAGCAGTTCTTC
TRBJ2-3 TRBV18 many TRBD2 CASSPRTSGRTGTDTQYF TGTGCCAGCTCCCCGAGGACTAGCGGGAGGACGGGCACAGATACGCAGTATTTT
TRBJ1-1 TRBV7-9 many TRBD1 CASSLGGDRVTEAFF TGTGCCAGCAGCTTAGGTGGGGACAGGGTCACTGAAGCTTTCTTT
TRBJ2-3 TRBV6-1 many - CASTLPSTDTQYF TGTGCCAGCACTCTACCTAGCACAGATACGCAGTATTTT
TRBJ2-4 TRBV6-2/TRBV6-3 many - CASSPRPWMAKNIQYF TGTGCCAGCAGCCCCAGGCCTTGGATGGCCAAAAACATTCAGTACTTC
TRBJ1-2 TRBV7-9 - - CASSSRLGGYTF TGTGCCAGCAGCTCCAGACTGGGGGGCTACACCTTC
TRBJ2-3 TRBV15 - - CATSRDGTLLTDTQYF TGTGCCACCAGCAGAGACGGGACACTCCTCACAGATACGCAGTATTTT
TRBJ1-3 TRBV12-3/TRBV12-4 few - CASSLVASQNTIYF TGTGCCAGCAGTTTAGTAGCATCGCAAAACACCATATATTTT
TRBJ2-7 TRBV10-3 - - CAIPTRQGVSYEQYF TGTGCCATCCCGACTAGGCAGGGGGTCTCCTACGAGCAGTACTTC
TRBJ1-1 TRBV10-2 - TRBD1 CASSWDSSGTEAFF TGCGCCAGCAGTTGGGACAGTTCGGGGACTGAAGCTTTCTTT
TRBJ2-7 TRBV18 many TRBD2 CASSQMTSGSFLLYEQYF TGTGCCAGCTCACAGATGACTAGCGGGAGTTTCTTGCTCTACGAGCAGTACTTC
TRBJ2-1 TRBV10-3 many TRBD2 CAISDLIAGALLYNEQFF TGTGCCATCAGTGACTTAATAGCGGGCGCCCTCCTTTACAATGAGCAGTTCTTC
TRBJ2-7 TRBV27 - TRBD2 CASSLLGTNEQYF TGTGCCAGCAGTTTATTAGGGACTAACGAGCAGTACTTC
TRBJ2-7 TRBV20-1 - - CSANAPPSYEQYF TGCAGTGCTAATGCCCCCCCATCCTACGAGCAGTACTTC
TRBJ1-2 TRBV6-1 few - CASSEVGYGNYGYTF TGTGCCAGCAGTGAGGTGGGATACGGAAACTATGGCTACACCTTC
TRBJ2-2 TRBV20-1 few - CSASLRRNTGELFF TGCAGTGCTAGTTTACGGAGAAACACCGGGGAGCTGTTTTTT
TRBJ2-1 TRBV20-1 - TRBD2 CSARGMLAESYNEQFF TGCAGTGCTAGAGGTATGCTAGCGGAATCCTACAATGAGCAGTTCTTC
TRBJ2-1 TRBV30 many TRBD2 CAWSVAGGEQFF TGTGCCTGGAGTGTAGCGGGAGGGGAGCAGTTCTTC
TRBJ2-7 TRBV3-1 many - CASSHTTGLSYEQYF TGTGCCAGCAGCCATACAACGGGACTCTCCTACGAGCAGTACTTC
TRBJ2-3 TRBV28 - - CASTPMGRTDTQYF TGTGCCAGCACTCCAATGGGGAGGACAGATACGCAGTATTTT
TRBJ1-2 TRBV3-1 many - CASSQVQIRYGYTF TGTGCCAGCAGCCAAGTTCAAATCCGATATGGCTACACCTTC
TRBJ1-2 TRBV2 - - CASSDVTKLYGYTF TGTGCCAGCAGTGATGTGACCAAGCTTTATGGCTACACCTTC